This T cell receptor beta chain comes out of a study of CD8+CD57+ T cells in acquired aplastic anemia. This clonotype showed up just once. Using genomic DNA as the template, TCR beta VDJ and CDR3 profiling was carried out. MiXCR, run by TCRdb on the reads, gives a single entry per CDR3 protein. Among under 350,000 distinct CDR3 sequences listed, 50% to 65% were seen once. V gave up 1 base and J gave up 4 bases; unmatched junction bases: 6. CDR1 and CDR2 (germline): SEHNR, FQNEAQ (reference sequence). The CDR3 covers 15 residues. An expansion of CD8+CD57+ cells by flow cytometry had been shown in patients chosen for sequencing.

This TCR derives from a human donor with aplastic anemia. The rearrangement links TRBV7-9 to TRBJ1-1; 7 bases align to TRBD1. The sample comprised sorted CD4+, CD8+, or CD8+CD57+ T cells (not recorded which) from PBMCs. The CDR3 DNA follows: TGTGCCAGCAGCTTAGACCACAGGGGAAGCACTGAAGCTTTCTTT. It translates to CASSLDHRGSTEAFF.